This T cell receptor (beta chain) was recovered during a study of cytomegalovirus exposure and HLA in healthy donors. Across the study: Among several hundred genotyped donors, 80% to 90% fell in the Caucasian-associated ancestry cluster. Study-wide results and caveats: 150 to 200 TCR beta chains were listed as cytomegalovirus-associated. Most of the TCR beta V segments (in an earlier analysis) were productive either about 87% or about 30% of the time. There were reportedly fewer N-insertions in an Asian-associated ancestry cluster than the approximately 670-donor mean, in a later analysis.

Vbeta (60) and Jbeta (13) primers were used in the PCR. The repertoire was sequenced with immunoSEQ multiplex PCR; TCRdb's copy has only in-frame clones and lacks some. This table has approximately 170,000 clones, roughly 87% appearing once. Details on this clone: What it binds is not known.

This CDR3 is 16 amino acids long. In germline, CDR1 is SGHDN, CDR2 FVKESK. J was trimmed by 9 bases and V by 3 bases; bases with no gene match: 10. What was sequenced was PBMCs. The receptor was derived from a man in his forties or fifties in good health and CMV-seropositive. The V and J genes are TRBV14 and TRBJ2-1; TRBD1 matches 11 bases. CDR3 nucleotide sequence: TGTGCCAGCAGCCAGTTGCCGGGACAGGGGGGATCTGAGCAGTTCTTC. It is translated as CASSQLPGQGGSEQFF.